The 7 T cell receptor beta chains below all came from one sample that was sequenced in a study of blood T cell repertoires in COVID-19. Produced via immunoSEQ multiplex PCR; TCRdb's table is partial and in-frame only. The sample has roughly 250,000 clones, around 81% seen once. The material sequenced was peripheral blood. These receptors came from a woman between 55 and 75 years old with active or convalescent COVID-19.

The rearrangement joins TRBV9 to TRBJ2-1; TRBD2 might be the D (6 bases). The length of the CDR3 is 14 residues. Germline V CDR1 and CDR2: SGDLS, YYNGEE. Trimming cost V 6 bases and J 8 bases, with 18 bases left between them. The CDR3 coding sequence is TGTGCCAGCACCTCCGAACTAGCTGCCTATGAGCAGTTCTTC. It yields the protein CASTSELAAYEQFF. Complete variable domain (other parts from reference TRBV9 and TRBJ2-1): DSGVTQTPKHLITATGQRVTLRCSPRSGDLSVYWYQQSLDQGLQFLIQYYNGEERAKGNILERFSAQQFPDLHSELNLSSLELGDSALYFCASTSELAAYEQFFGPGTRLTVL.

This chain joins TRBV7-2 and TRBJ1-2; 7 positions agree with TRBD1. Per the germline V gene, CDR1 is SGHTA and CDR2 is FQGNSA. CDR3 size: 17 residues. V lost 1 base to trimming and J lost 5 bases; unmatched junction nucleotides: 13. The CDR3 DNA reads TGTGCCAGCAGCTTAGAACCCCCCGGACAGGCACTATATGGCTACACCTTC. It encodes CASSLEPPGQALYGYTF.

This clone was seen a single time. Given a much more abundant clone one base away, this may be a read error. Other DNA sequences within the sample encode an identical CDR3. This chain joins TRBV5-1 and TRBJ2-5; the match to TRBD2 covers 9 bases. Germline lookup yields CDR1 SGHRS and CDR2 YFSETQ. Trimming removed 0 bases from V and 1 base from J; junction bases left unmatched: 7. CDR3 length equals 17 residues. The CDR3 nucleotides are TGCGCCAGCAGCTTGGCCCGGGGCGGGGGGGCCCAAGAGACCCAGTACTTC. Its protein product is CASSLARGGGAQETQYF.

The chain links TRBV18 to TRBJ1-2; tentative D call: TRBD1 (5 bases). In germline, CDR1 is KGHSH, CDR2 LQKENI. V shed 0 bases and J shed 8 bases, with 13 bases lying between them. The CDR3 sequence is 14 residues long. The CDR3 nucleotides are TGTGCCAGCTCACCACCTGTCCCGGGGGAAGGCTACACCTTC. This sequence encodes CASSPPVPGEGYTF.

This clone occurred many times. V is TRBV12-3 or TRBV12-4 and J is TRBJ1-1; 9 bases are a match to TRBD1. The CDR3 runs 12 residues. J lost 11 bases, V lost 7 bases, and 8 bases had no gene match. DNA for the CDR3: TGTGCCAGCAAATTACAGGGGGCGAGTGCTTTCTTT. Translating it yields CASKLQGASAFF.

The CDR3 is CASSLSLQGGEKLFF. The CDR3 nucleotides read TGCGCCAGCAGCCTCTCTCTACAGGGGGGAGAAAAACTGTTTTTT. V gene TRBV5-1 combines with J gene TRBJ1-4; TRBD1 aligns across 8 bases. Germline-derived CDR1 and CDR2 are SGHRS and YFSETQ. The CDR3 totals 15 residues. With V trimmed by 4 bases and J by 8 bases, 10 bases remained unmatched.

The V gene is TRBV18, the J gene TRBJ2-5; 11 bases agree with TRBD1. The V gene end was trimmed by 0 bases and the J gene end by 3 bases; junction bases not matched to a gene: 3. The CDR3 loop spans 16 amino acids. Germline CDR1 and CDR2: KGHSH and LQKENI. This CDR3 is CASSPPRTGGEETQYF. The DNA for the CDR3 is TGTGCCAGCTCACCACCACGGACAGGGGGCGAAGAGACCCAGTACTTC.